Listed here are 8 T cell receptor beta chains from one sample, sequenced in a study of blood T cell repertoires in COVID-19. The repertoire was sequenced with immunoSEQ multiplex PCR; TCRdb's copy has only in-frame clones and lacks some. The sample yields about 110,000 clones, about three quarters seen once. Sequencing was done on a sample of peripheral blood. All receptors come from a woman older than 75 with active or convalescent COVID-19.

The chain joins TRBV6-6 to TRBJ2-1, with 8 bases identical to TRBD2. Trimming at V came to 2 bases and at J to 1 base, leaving 1 base not matched to a gene. The CDR3 contains 15 residues. Germline V CDR1 and CDR2: MNHNY, SVGAGI (reference sequence). The CDR3 DNA is TGTGCCAGCAGTTACCAGCGGGAGTCCTACAATGAGCAGTTCTTC. This encodes CASSYQRESYNEQFF.

The CDR3 sequence is CAWSEGTHQETQYF. The CDR3 DNA follows: TGTGCCTGGAGTGAGGGGACACATCAAGAGACCCAGTACTTC. The V and J genes are TRBV30 and TRBJ2-5, with D possibly being TRBD1 (6 bases). Trimming cost V 1 base and J 2 bases, with 11 bases left between them. The V gene's germline CDR1 is GTSNPN and CDR2 SVGIG (reference sequence). The CDR3 consists of 14 residues.

The chain is built from TRBV11-2 and TRBJ2-7; 11 positions match TRBD2. The CDR3 has 15 amino acids. CDR1 is SGHAT and CDR2 is FQNNGV in the germline V gene. V shed 1 base and J 5 bases; nucleotides not matched to a gene: 4. The CDR3 spells CASSLALAGVHEQYF. The CDR3 DNA is TGTGCCAGCAGCTTAGCACTAGCGGGAGTCCACGAGCAGTACTTC.

The gene calls are TRBV5-5 and TRBJ1-5; D gene uncertain. This CDR3 contains 15 residues. In germline, CDR1 is SGHKS, CDR2 YYEKEE (reference sequence). V was shortened by 6 bases and J by 6 bases, with 19 bases between the two germline ends. The CDR3 spells CASTPRAREGQPQHF. CDR3 coding DNA: TGTGCCAGCACCCCCCGGGCGAGGGAGGGTCAGCCCCAGCATTTT.

J is TRBJ1-6 and V is TRBV28, with D tentatively TRBD1 (6 bases). This CDR3 region has 16 residues. Germline loops: CDR1 MDHEN, CDR2 SYDVKM. Trimming shortened V by 3 bases and J by 9 bases, and 18 bases separated the two germline ends. CDR3 residues: CASSLGGGELSSPLHF. The CDR3 DNA reads as TGTGCCAGCAGTTTGGGTGGGGGCGAGTTGAGTTCACCCCTCCACTTT.

This chain joins TRBV6-5 and TRBJ2-7, with D possibly TRBD2 on 7 matching bases. Deletions cut 10 bases from V and 4 bases from J, with 17 bases between. Germline V gene data show CDR1 as MNHEY and CDR2 as SVGAGI. CDR3 length: 13 amino acids. CDR3 in amino acids: CATRPGGTYEQYF. CDR3 nucleotides: TGTGCCACTAGGCCGGGGGGCACGTACGAGCAGTACTTC.

The chain links TRBV2 to TRBJ1-2, with D maybe TRBD1 (5 bases). Germline V gene data show CDR1 as SNHLY and CDR2 as FYNNEI. The CDR3 totals 15 residues. V lost 3 bases and J lost 4, with 15 bases in between. Here the CDR3 DNA reads TGTGCCAGCAGTGACGCGCGCGGGGGGGGCTATGGCTACACCTTC. Residues: CASSDARGGGYGYTF. Using reference TRBV2 and TRBJ1-2 for the parts outside the CDR3, the full variable domain is EPEVTQTPSHQVTQMGQEVILRCVPISNHLYFYWYRQILGQKVEFLVSFYNNEISEKSEIFDDQFSVERPDGSNFTLKIRSTKLEDSAMYFCASSDARGGGYGYTFGSGTRLTVV.

The CDR3: CASSLGRGYEQYF. CDR3 bases: TGTGCCAGCAGTTTGGGCAGGGGGTACGAGCAGTACTTC. J is TRBJ2-7 and V is TRBV28, with 7 positions matching TRBD1. Germline CDR1 MDHEN, CDR2 SYDVKM. V trimming: 3 bases; J trimming: 4 bases; junction bases outside the gene matches: 3. The CDR3 sequence is 13 residues long.